The clone carrying this T cell receptor (beta chain) occurred a few times. As yet, its antigen is unknown. The sample is drawn from a study of response to subunit inactivated influenza vaccine. TCRdb called the RT-PCR reads again in MiXCR, with one record for every CDR3 protein. The sample lists more than 450,000 distinct CDR3 sequences; approximately 7.7% were seen once. Findings of the study overall: The authors suggested that every seasonal influenza vaccination recruits few new T cells.

Deletions cut 4 bases from V and 2 bases from J, with 20 bases between. Germline V gives CDR1 SGHVS, CDR2 FQNEAQ. CDR3 length: 18 amino acids. The source of this sequence is a man in his fifties or sixties who received an inactivated influenza vaccine. The rearrangement links TRBV7-8 to TRBJ2-2; D possibly corresponds to TRBD1 (6 bases). The material was PBMCs from blood, obtained around 25 months after vaccination. Written as DNA, the CDR3 is TGTGCCAGCAGCTCCCTCGGGGACACCAATTTAAACACCGGGGAGCTGTTTTTT. Protein product: CASSSLGDTNLNTGELFF.